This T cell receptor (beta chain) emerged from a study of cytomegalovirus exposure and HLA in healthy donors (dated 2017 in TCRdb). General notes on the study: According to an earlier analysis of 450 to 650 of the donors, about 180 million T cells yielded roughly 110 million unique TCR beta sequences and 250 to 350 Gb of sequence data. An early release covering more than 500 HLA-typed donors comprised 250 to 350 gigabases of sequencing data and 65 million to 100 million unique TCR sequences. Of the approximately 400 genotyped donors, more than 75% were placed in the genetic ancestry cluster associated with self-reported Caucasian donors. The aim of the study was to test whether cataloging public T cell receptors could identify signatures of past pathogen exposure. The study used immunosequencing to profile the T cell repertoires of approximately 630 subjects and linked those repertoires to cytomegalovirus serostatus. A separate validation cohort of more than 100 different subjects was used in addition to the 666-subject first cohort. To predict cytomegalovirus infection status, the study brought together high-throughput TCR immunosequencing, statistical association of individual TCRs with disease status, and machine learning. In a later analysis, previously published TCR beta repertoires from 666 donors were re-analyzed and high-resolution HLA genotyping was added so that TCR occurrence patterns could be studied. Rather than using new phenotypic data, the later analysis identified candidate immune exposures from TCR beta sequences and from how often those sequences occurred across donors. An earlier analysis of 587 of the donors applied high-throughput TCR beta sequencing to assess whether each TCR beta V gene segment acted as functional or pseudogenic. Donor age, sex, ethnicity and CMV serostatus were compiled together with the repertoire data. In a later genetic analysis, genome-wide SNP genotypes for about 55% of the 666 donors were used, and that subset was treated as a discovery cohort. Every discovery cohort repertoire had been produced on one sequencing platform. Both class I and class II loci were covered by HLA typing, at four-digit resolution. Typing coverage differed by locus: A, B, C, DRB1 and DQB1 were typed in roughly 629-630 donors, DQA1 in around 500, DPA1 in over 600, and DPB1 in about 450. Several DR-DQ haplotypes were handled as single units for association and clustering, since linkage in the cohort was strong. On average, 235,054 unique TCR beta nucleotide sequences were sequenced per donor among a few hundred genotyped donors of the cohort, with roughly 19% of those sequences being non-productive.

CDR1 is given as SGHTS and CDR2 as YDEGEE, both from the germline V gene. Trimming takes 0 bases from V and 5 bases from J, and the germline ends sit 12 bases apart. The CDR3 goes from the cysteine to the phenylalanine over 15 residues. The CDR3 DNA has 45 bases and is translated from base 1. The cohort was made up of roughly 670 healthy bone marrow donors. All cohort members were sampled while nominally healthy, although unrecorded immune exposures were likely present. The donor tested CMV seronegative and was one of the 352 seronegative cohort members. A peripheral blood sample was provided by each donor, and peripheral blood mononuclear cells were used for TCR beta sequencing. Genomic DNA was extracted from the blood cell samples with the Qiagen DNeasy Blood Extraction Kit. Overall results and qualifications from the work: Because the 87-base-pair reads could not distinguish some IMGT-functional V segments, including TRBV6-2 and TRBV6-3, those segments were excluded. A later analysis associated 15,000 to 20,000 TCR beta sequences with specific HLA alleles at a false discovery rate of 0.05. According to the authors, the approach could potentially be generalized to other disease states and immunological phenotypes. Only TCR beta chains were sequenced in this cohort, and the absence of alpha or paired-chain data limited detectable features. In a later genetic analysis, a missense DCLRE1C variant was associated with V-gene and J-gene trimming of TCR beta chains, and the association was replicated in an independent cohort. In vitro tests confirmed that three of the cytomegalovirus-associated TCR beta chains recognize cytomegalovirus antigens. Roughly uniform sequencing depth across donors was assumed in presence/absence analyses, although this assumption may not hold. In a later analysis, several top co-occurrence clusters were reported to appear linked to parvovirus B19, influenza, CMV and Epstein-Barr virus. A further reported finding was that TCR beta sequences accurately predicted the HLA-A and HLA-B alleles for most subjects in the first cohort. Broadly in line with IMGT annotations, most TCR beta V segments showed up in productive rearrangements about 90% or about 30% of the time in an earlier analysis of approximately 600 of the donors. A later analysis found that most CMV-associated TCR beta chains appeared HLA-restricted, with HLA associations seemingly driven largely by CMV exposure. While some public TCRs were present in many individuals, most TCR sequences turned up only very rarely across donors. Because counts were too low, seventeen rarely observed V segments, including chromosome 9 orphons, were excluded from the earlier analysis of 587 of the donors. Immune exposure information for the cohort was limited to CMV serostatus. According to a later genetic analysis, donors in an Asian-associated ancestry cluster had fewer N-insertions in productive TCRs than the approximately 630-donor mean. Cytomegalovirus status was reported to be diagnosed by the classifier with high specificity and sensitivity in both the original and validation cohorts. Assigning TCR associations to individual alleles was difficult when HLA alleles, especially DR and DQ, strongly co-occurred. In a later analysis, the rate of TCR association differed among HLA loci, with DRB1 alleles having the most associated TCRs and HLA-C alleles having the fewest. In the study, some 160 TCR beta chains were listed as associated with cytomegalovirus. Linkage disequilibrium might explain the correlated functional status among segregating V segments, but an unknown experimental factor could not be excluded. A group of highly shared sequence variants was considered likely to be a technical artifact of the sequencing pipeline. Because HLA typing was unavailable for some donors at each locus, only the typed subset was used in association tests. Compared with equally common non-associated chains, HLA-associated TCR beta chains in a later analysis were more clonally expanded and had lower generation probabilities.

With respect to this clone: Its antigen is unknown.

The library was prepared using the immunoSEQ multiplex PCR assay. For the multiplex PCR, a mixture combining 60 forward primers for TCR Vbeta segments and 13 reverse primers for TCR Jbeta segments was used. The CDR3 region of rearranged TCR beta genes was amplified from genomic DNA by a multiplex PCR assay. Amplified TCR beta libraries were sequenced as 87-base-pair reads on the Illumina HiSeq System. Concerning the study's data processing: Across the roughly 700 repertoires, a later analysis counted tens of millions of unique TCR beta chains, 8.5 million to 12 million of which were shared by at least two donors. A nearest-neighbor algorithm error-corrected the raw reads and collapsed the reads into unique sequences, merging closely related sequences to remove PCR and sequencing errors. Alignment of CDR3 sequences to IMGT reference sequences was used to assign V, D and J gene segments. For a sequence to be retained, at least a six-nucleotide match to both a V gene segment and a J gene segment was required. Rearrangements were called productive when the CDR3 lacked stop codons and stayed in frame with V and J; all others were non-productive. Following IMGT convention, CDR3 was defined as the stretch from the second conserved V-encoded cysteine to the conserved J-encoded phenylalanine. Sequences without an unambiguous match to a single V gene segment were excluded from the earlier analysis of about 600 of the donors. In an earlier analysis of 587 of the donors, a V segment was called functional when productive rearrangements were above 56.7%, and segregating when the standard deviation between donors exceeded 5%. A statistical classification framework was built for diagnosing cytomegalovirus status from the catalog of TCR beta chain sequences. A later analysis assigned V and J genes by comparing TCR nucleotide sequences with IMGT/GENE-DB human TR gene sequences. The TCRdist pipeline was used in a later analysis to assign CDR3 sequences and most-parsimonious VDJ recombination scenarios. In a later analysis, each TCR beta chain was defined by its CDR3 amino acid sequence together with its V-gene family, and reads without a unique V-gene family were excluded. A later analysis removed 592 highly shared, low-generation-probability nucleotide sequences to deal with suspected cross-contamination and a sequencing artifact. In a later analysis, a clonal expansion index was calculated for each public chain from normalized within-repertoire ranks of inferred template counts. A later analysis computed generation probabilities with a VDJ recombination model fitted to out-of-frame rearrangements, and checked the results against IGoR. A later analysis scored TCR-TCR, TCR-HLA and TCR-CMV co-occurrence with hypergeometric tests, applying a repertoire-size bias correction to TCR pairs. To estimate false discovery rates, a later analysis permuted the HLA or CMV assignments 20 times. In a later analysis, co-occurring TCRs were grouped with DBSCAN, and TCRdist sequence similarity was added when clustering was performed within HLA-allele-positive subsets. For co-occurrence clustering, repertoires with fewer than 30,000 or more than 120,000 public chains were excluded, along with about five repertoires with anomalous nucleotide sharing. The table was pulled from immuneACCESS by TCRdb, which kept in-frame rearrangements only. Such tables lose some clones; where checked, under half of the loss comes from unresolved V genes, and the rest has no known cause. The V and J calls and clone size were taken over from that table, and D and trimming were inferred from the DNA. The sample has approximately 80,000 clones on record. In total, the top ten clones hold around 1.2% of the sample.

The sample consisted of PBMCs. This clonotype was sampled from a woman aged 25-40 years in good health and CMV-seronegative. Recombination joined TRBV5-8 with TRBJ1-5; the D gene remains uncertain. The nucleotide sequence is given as TGTGCCAGCAGCTTGGGGGAGGTGGACGATCAGCCCCAGCATTTT. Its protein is CASSLGEVDDQPQHF.